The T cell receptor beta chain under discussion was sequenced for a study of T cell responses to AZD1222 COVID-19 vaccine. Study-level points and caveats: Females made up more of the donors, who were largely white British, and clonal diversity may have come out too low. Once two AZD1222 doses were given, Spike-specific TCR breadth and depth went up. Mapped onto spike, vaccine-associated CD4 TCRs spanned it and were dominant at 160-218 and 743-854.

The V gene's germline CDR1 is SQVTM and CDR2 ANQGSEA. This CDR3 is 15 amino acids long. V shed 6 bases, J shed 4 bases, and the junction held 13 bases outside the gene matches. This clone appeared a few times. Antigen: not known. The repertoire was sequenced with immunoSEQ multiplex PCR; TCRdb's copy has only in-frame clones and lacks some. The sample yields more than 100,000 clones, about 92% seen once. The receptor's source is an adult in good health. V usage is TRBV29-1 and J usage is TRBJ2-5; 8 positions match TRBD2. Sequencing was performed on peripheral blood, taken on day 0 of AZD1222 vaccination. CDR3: CSVYVGLAGRETQYF. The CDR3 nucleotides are TGCAGCGTATATGTTGGCCTAGCGGGTAGAGAGACCCAGTACTTC.